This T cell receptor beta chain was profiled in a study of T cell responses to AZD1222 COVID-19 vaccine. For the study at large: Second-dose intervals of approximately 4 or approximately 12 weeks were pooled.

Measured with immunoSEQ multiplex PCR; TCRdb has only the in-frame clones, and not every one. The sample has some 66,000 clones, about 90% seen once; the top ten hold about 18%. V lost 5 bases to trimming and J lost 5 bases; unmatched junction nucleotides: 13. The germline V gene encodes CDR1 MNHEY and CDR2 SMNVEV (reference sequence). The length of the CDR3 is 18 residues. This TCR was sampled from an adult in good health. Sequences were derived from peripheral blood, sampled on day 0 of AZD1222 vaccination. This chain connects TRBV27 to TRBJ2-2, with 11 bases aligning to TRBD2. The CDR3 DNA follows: TGTGCCAGCAGTCCCCTAGGGTTAGCGGGGGGGCCAACCGGGGAGCTGTTTTTT. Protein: CASSPLGLAGGPTGELFF.